This TCR beta chain was found in a study of breast tumors, draining lymph nodes, adjacent tissues. This clonotype was observed a few times. The antigen remains unidentified. V shed 5 bases and J 3 bases; nucleotides not matched to a gene: 10. The CDR3 runs to 15 residues. TCRdb recomputed calls from the multiplex PCR reads with MiXCR, one row per CDR3 protein. The data hold 200,000 to 300,000 distinct CDR3 sequences, with around 30% observed a single time. The lymph nodes were axillary draining lymph nodes from breast cancer patients. Study-wide results and caveats: Most tumor T cells seemingly derive from lymph node, then expand in tumor. Tumor and nontumor repertoires were significantly more similar in luminal-like than in basal-like breast cancer. Tumor TCR diversity was below lymph nodes but above nontumor tissue. The lymph node origin of tumor T cells was framed as consistent with a hypothesis, not demonstrated.

The sequencing input was axillary lymph node tissue. The chain carries TRBV12-3 or TRBV12-4 and TRBJ2-7; 7 nucleotides align to TRBD1. The TCR comes from a female donor with breast cancer. Some clones in this sample may be carry-over from other donors' samples. The CDR3 protein is CASSGRQGYHYEQYF. For the CDR3, the DNA is TGTGCCAGCAGTGGAAGACAGGGTTATCACTACGAGCAGTACTTC.